These 19 T cell receptor beta chains were sequenced from one sample in a study of blood T cell repertoires in COVID-19 (dated by TCRdb to 2019 to 2021). Library preparation employed the immunoSEQ multiplex PCR assay. TCRdb stores this immuneACCESS table with in-frame sequences only. Part of the clones is absent; in the studies checked, under half of the shortfall reflects unresolved V genes, and no reason is known for the rest. Counted in this sample were 150,000 to 180,000 clones; about 89% of them appeared once. Jointly, the top ten make up over 0.45% of the sample. The sequenced material came from peripheral blood. These receptors were obtained from a man in his fifties with acute or convalescent COVID-19.

The chain is built from TRBV10-1 and TRBJ2-7; the D is unclear. The ends were cut back, 3 bases at V and 4 bases at J, with 4 bases in the middle. CDR1 and CDR2 from the germline V gene are WNHNN and SYGVQD (reference sequence). This CDR3 contains 11 residues. Here the CDR3 reads CASSDEYEQYV. CDR3 DNA sequence: TGCGCCAGCAGTGATGAGTACGAGCAGTACGTC.

The chain employs TRBV4-2 and TRBJ1-3; 9 bases map to TRBD1. Germline lookup yields CDR1 LGHNA and CDR2 YNFKEQ. CDR3 size: 15 residues. J gave up 1 base and V 6 bases, and 4 bases lay outside the gene matches. The CDR3 loop reads CASRAQGASGNTIYF. CDR3 coding DNA: TGTGCCAGCAGGGCACAGGGGGCTTCTGGAAACACCATATATTTT.

V and J are TRBV9 and TRBJ2-1; 9 bases are shared with TRBD2. CDR1 SGDLS and CDR2 YYNGEE come from the germline V gene. This CDR3 spans 17 amino acids. V lost 4 bases to trimming and J lost 7 bases; unmatched junction nucleotides: 15. In DNA form, the CDR3 reads TGTGCCAGCAGCCGTAACCCCCCGGGACTAGCCTTAAATGAGCAGTTCTTC. Its protein product is CASSRNPPGLALNEQFF. Full variable domain (remainder filled in from reference TRBV9 and TRBJ2-1): DSGVTQTPKHLITATGQRVTLRCSPRSGDLSVYWYQQSLDQGLQFLIQYYNGEERAKGNILERFSAQQFPDLHSELNLSSLELGDSALYFCASSRNPPGLALNEQFFGPGTRLTVL.

The chain uses TRBV4-1 and TRBJ2-3, with 11 bases fitting TRBD2. The CDR3 is made up of 21 amino acids. Per the germline V gene, CDR1 is MGHRA and CDR2 is YSYEKL. V lost 4 bases, J lost 4 bases, and 22 bases stayed unmatched. Written as DNA, the CDR3 is TGCGCCAGCAGCCGACACTTTCTTGGGACTAGCGGATTGCCTAAGGCAGATACGCAGTATTTT. Its translation is CASSRHFLGTSGLPKADTQYF.

The table lists this clone with a count of one. This chain links TRBV5-1 with TRBJ1-1, with 10 bases matching TRBD1. This CDR3 is built from 13 residues. Trimming cost V 5 bases and J 7 bases; bases outside gene matches: 5. Looked up from germline, CDR1 is SGHRS and CDR2 is YFSETQ. The chain's CDR3 is CASRGTGEGEAFF. Written as DNA, the CDR3 is TGCGCCAGCAGAGGGACAGGGGAAGGTGAAGCTTTCTTT.

The chain links TRBV3-1 (or the pseudogene TRBV3-2) to TRBJ1-1; D is undetermined. The V gene lost 2 bases and the J gene lost 1 base, with 8 bases spanning the gap. The CDR3 has 14 residues. In germline, CDR1 is LGHDT, CDR2 YNNKEL (reference sequence). CDR3 in amino acids: CASSQRTPNTEAFF. The DNA of the CDR3 is TGTGCCAGCAGCCAACGAACACCGAACACTGAAGCTTTCTTT.

This clone was seen only once. The chain recombines TRBV11-2 with TRBJ2-3; 7 positions agree with TRBD2. The CDR3 loop spans 15 amino acids. V shed 0 bases, J shed 1 base, and the junction held 1 base outside the gene matches. Per germline, CDR1 SGHAT and CDR2 FQNNGV. The CDR3 DNA is TGTGCCAGCAGCTTAGATCGGGGGGGCACAGATACGCAGTATTTT. It specifies CASSLDRGGTDTQYF.

This clone was observed once. The genes are TRBV15 and TRBJ1-1; tentatively, D is TRBD1 (5 bases). This CDR3 has 14 amino acids. Looked up from germline, CDR1 is LNHNV and CDR2 is YYDKDF (reference sequence). V was clipped by 0 bases and J by 2 bases, with 7 bases between them. CDR3 sequence: CATSRDDSNTEAFF. DNA of the CDR3: TGTGCCACCAGCAGAGACGACAGTAACACTGAAGCTTTCTTT.

The chain uses TRBV5-1 and TRBJ1-1, with 7 bases aligning to TRBD1. J lost 1 base, V lost 4 bases, and 7 bases had no gene match. Germline V gene data show CDR1 as SGHRS and CDR2 as YFSETQ. The CDR3 sequence is 15 residues long. DNA of the CDR3: TGCGCCAGCAGCGCAGGATGGGACAGGAACACTGAAGCTTTCTTT. This gives the protein CASSAGWDRNTEAFF.

Comment on this clone: This CDR3 is also generated by other DNA sequences in the sample. The chain has TRBV6-5 and TRBJ2-1, with 12 positions matching TRBD1. Germline trimming cut 2 bases from V and 7 bases from J; bases unmatched to any gene: 6. In germline, CDR1 is MNHEY, CDR2 SVGAGI. CDR3 length: 16 residues. This chain's CDR3 is CASSYLGQGARNEQFF. The CDR3 DNA reads TGTGCCAGCAGTTACCTGGGACAGGGGGCGAGAAATGAGCAGTTCTTC.

V is TRBV27 and J is TRBJ1-5, with D tentatively TRBD1 (6 bases). V lost 3 bases, J lost 4 bases, and 7 bases lay in between. Germline V CDR1 and CDR2: MNHEY, SMNVEV (reference sequence). CDR3 size: 13 residues. The CDR3 DNA is TGTGCCAGCAGTTTGGGGACAAATCAGCCCCAGCATTTT. This encodes CASSLGTNQPQHF.

V gene TRBV5-1 combines with J gene TRBJ2-1, with 9 positions matching TRBD2. The CDR3 is 15 amino acids. With V trimmed by 1 base and J by 4 bases, 3 bases remained unmatched. Germline CDR1 reads SGHRS; CDR2 reads YFSETQ. In DNA form, the CDR3 reads TGCGCCAGCAGCTTGAGACTAGCGGTTTACAATGAGCAGTTCTTC. Its protein is CASSLRLAVYNEQFF. The full variable domain, rest sourced from reference TRBV5-1 and TRBJ2-1, is KAGVTQTPRYLIKTRGQQVTLSCSPISGHRSVSWYQQTPGQGLQFLFEYFSETQRNKGNFPGRFSGRQFSNSRSEMNVSTLELGDSALYLCASSLRLAVYNEQFFGPGTRLTVL.

This sequence joins TRBV10-3 and TRBJ1-2, with no clear D. In germline, CDR1 is ENHRY, CDR2 SYGVKD. With 4 bases removed from V and 0 bases from J, the gap between germline ends came to 12 bases. This CDR3 comprises 15 residues. The CDR3: CAISGGSPTNYGYTF. The CDR3 DNA is TGTGCCATCAGTGGAGGATCACCGACTAACTATGGCTACACCTTC.

The chain links TRBV7-2 to TRBJ2-7; TRBD2 agrees at 7 bases. Germline trimming cut 2 bases from V and 4 bases from J; bases unmatched to any gene: 8. In germline, CDR1 is SGHTA, CDR2 FQGNSA. This CDR3 spans 15 amino acids. The CDR3 is CASSLPRTSRYEQYF. CDR3 DNA sequence: TGTGCCAGCAGCTTACCGAGGACTAGTCGGTACGAGCAGTACTTC.

The rearrangement joins TRBV5-4 to TRBJ2-1, with a weak D call TRBD2 (6 bases). The CDR3 contains 15 residues. V dropped 0 bases and J dropped 4 bases, with 11 bases sitting between them. Germline assignment: CDR1 SGHNT and CDR2 YYREEE (reference sequence). The CDR3 sequence: CASSLGEGGYNEQFF. The CDR3 nucleotides read TGTGCCAGCAGCTTGGGTGAGGGAGGTTACAATGAGCAGTTCTTC.

The genes are TRBV19 and TRBJ2-2; tentative D call: TRBD2 (6 bases). Trimming pared 6 bases from V and 5 bases from J, leaving 10 bases between. This CDR3 region has 13 residues. Germline V gene lookup returns CDR1 LNHDA and CDR2 SQIVND (reference sequence). The CDR3 protein is CASSPAGTGELFF. CDR3 nucleotide sequence: TGTGCCAGTAGCCCCGCGGGGACCGGGGAGCTGTTTTTT.

The chain carries TRBV7-3 and TRBJ2-3; 7 bases are a match to TRBD1. CDR1 is SGHTA and CDR2 is FQGTGA in the germline V gene. V shed 5 bases, J shed 4 bases, and the junction held 3 bases outside the gene matches. The CDR3 loop spans 13 amino acids. The CDR3 DNA reads as TGTGCCAGCAGCGTACAGGGGCCAGATACGCAGTATTTT. It specifies CASSVQGPDTQYF.

The chain recombines TRBV4-2 with TRBJ2-5; D is possibly TRBD2 (6 bases). This CDR3 contains 16 residues. The germline gives CDR1 LGHNA, CDR2 YNFKEQ. V lost 0 bases and J lost 9, with 20 bases in between. DNA for the CDR3: TGTGCCAGCAGCCAAGATTCCCAGCGGGTCCAAGGGGCCCAGTACTTC. Encoded protein: CASSQDSQRVQGAQYF.

The V and J genes are TRBV28 and TRBJ1-5, with D possibly being TRBD1 (5 bases). The germline gives CDR1 MDHEN, CDR2 SYDVKM. This CDR3 contains 15 residues. Deletions cut 7 bases from V and 4 bases from J, with 17 bases between. CDR3 DNA: TGTGCCAGCAATGGGGCGGGGGTTGGGAATCAGCCCCAGCATTTT. Translation gives CASNGAGVGNQPQHF. Full variable domain (outside the CDR3, taken from reference TRBV28 and TRBJ1-5): DVKVTQSSRYLVKRTGEKVFLECVQDMDHENMFWYRQDPGLGLRLIYFSYDVKMKEKGDIPEGYSVSREKKERFSLILESASTNQTSMYLCASNGAGVGNQPQHFGDGTRLSIL.